The sequence of this T cell receptor (beta chain) was determined in a study of blood T cells in healthy people across ages. Study-wide points: Diversity of TCR beta per million T cells declined in a roughly linear way with age.

This clonotype was detected only a few times. The antigen is undetermined. The authors ran a second PCR of 7 to 11 cycles using a sample-barcoded 5' primer and a J-beta primer mix. A template-switch adaptor that had 12 random nucleotides put a tag on each cDNA molecule. TCRdb reprocessed the 5' RACE reads via MiXCR and lists one record per CDR3 protein. The table records 1.5 million or so distinct CDR3 sequences, 42% of them present only once. The clonotype was recovered from a woman aged 18-29 years in good health. Sequencing was carried out using blood.

CDR3 region: CASSQDLNSGDTQYF. CDR3 in DNA: TGTGCCAGCAGCCAAGATTTAAACAGCGGAGATACGCAGTATTTT. This chain connects TRBV4-2 to TRBJ2-3; TRBD2 might be the D (5 bases). Germline V gene data show CDR1 as LGHNA and CDR2 as YNFKEQ. The CDR3 length is 15 residues. V was trimmed by 0 bases and J by 5 bases, leaving 12 bases between them.